The clone carrying this TCR beta chain was counted only a few times. PCR was performed a second time for roughly 6 to 12 cycles using a sample-barcoded 5' primer and a J-beta primer mix. TCRdb independently ran MiXCR on the 5' RACE reads; one entry per CDR3 protein. The table records more than 500,000 distinct CDR3 sequences, 27% of them present only once. This record belongs to a study of blood T cells in healthy people across ages. Background on the study: About one barcoded beta molecule per two T cells was captured by template switching.

V lost 4 bases and J lost 2; bases outside the gene matches: 2. The CDR3 runs to 14 residues. The germline gives CDR1 SGHNT, CDR2 YENEEA. Ranging in age from about 6 to 100, the donors were healthy Caucasian individuals from Russia. This chain links TRBV11-3 with TRBJ1-1; 9 bases line up with TRBD1. Sequenced material: blood. This receptor was identified in a woman in her seventies in good health. This CDR3 reads CASSWTGANTEAFF. The CDR3, as DNA: TGTGCCAGCAGCTGGACAGGGGCTAACACTGAAGCTTTCTTT.